The 8 T cell receptor beta chains in this list originate from one sample, sequenced in a study of cytomegalovirus exposure and HLA in healthy donors. PCR primers comprised 60 Vbeta and 13 Jbeta primers. TCRdb keeps only in-frame clones here, not all; method: immunoSEQ multiplex PCR. The table lists 150,000 to 200,000 clones, more than 70% of them singletons, with over 4.5% in the top ten. What was sequenced was PBMCs. These TCRs come from a male donor in good health and CMV-seronegative.

The chain uses TRBV6-1 and TRBJ1-1; 8 bases line up with TRBD1. The CDR3 spans 15 residues. V lost 2 bases, J lost 4 bases, and 6 bases stayed unmatched. The V gene's germline CDR1 is MNHNS and CDR2 SASEGT. Here the CDR3 reads CASSELTGAGTEAFF. CDR3 coding DNA: TGTGCCAGCAGTGAATTGACAGGGGCCGGCACTGAAGCTTTCTTT.

As DNA, the CDR3 is TGTGCCAGCAGCTTCTCTATAGCGGGAGGGCCTGCAGATACGCAGTATTTT. It is translated as CASSFSIAGGPADTQYF. The chain has TRBV11-2 and TRBJ2-3; 11 positions agree with TRBD2. Germline CDR1 is SGHAT and CDR2 is FQNNGV. The CDR3 is made up of 17 amino acids. J gave up 4 bases and V 3 bases, and 9 bases lay outside the gene matches. Looking up the rest from reference TRBV11-2 and TRBJ2-3 gives the full variable domain: EAGVAQSPRYKIIEKRQSVAFWCNPISGHATLYWYQQILGQGPKLLIQFQNNGVVDDSQLPKDRFSAERLKGVDSTLKIQPAKLEDSAVYLCASSFSIAGGPADTQYFGPGTRLTVL.

This clone has only a few counts. The gene calls are TRBV28 and TRBJ1-5; 7 nucleotides line up with TRBD1. V lost 6 bases, J lost 9 bases, and 11 bases stayed unmatched. This CDR3 has 14 amino acids. Germline CDR1 MDHEN, CDR2 SYDVKM. CDR3 in DNA: TGTGCCAGCAGCTCCAGGGGGGCCAGACTGCCCCAGCATTTT. Encoded protein: CASSSRGARLPQHF.

The chain carries TRBV5-4 and TRBJ2-1, with D perhaps TRBD2 (6 bases). The CDR3 length is 15 residues. Germline V gene lookup returns CDR1 SGHNT and CDR2 YYREEE (reference sequence). Trimming stripped 4 bases from V and 9 bases from J, with 20 bases between. CDR3 coding DNA: TGTGCCAGCAGCCCCTCTTCCCAATTCGGGAGTGAGCAGTTCTTC. Residues: CASSPSSQFGSEQFF.

The rearrangement joins TRBV15 to TRBJ1-5; D ambiguous. The V gene lost 8 bases and the J gene lost 4 bases, with 12 bases spanning the gap. CDR3 length equals 13 residues. Looked up from germline, CDR1 is LNHNV and CDR2 is YYDKDF (reference sequence). The CDR3 is CATGLMRNQPQHF. The CDR3 DNA follows: TGTGCCACCGGACTGATGAGGAATCAGCCCCAGCATTTT.

The chain carries TRBV6-4 and TRBJ2-1, with TRBD1 matching 8 bases. The CDR3 is made up of 16 amino acids. V trimming: 0 bases; J trimming: 2 bases; junction bases outside the gene matches: 3. Germline V CDR1 and CDR2: MRHNA, SNTAGT. DNA for the CDR3: TGTGCCAGCAGTGACTCGGCAGGGGGCGCCTACAATGAGCAGTTCTTC. Translated, it gives CASSDSAGGAYNEQFF.

This chain joins TRBV7-8 and TRBJ2-7, with 7 nucleotides matching TRBD1. Germline CDR1 reads SGHVS; CDR2 reads FQNEAQ. The CDR3 has 15 amino acids. The junction had 5 bases not matched to a gene; V was cut back by 1 base and J by 2 bases. CDR3: CASSLGGTATYEQYF. The CDR3, as DNA: TGTGCCAGCAGCTTAGGGGGGACAGCCACCTACGAGCAGTACTTC.

The rearrangement joins TRBV6-5 to TRBJ2-3; D possibly corresponds to TRBD1 (8 bases). The V gene's germline CDR1 is MNHEY and CDR2 SVGAGI. This CDR3 has 15 residues. Trimming stripped 4 bases from V and 2 bases from J, with 13 bases between. CDR3 bases: TGTGCCAGCAGTTCACAGGGGGGGTACACAGATACGCAGTATTTT. Translation gives CASSSQGGYTDTQYF.